The 14 T cell receptor beta chains below come from one sample, sequenced in a study of blood T cells in healthy people across ages. It was with a sample-barcoded 5' primer and a J-beta primer mix that a second PCR of roughly 7 to 12 cycles was run. TCRdb re-derived calls from the 5' RACE reads in MiXCR, one entry per CDR3 protein. The sample holds some 760,000 distinct CDR3 sequences; approximately 25% are singletons and the top ten take roughly 9%. These same records also appear under a second study, on T cells of mothers and their children.

The source material was blood. These receptors were obtained from a boy between 10 and 17 years old in good health.

This chain uses TRBV2 with TRBJ2-5; D is perhaps TRBD2 (6 bases). In germline, CDR1 is SNHLY, CDR2 FYNNEI. V lost 5 bases and J 7 bases, leaving 17 bases between the germline ends. The CDR3 extends over 14 amino acids. The CDR3 bases are TGTGCCAGCAGTCCACCCGGGGGTCCGGGGACCCAGTACTTC. This codes for CASSPPGGPGTQYF.

This clonotype was observed a handful of times. The V call is TRBV7-2, the J call TRBJ2-5; D remains unclear. The tail of the sequence fits TRBJ2-7 better, so the J call may be wrong. Germline V gives CDR1 SGHTA, CDR2 FQGNSA. The CDR3 is 12 amino acids. The CDR3 DNA reads TGTGCCAGCAGCCAATTTGAATACGAGCAGTACTTC. This gives the protein CASSQFEYEQYF.

This chain uses TRBV11-2 with TRBJ2-5; D is unresolved. CDR1 and CDR2 from the germline V gene are SGHAT and FQNNGV. V was trimmed by 0 bases and J by 5 bases, leaving 13 bases between them. The CDR3 spans 15 residues. The CDR3 region is CASSLDHGPGETQYF. In DNA, the CDR3 is TGTGCCAGCAGCTTAGATCACGGGCCTGGGGAGACCCAGTACTTC.

This clonotype was observed a handful of times. This chain links TRBV20-1 with TRBJ2-1; D possibly corresponds to TRBD1 (5 bases). Germline assignment: CDR1 DFQATT and CDR2 SNEGSKA (reference sequence). CDR3 length equals 14 residues. Trimming pared 7 bases from V and 3 bases from J, leaving 16 bases between. This chain's CDR3 is CSGVGAEFYNEQFF. CDR3 nucleotides: TGCAGTGGAGTTGGGGCGGAATTCTACAATGAGCAGTTCTTC.

The genes are TRBV9 and TRBJ2-1; no clear D gene. CDR1 is SGDLS, CDR2 YYNGEE, per germline. The CDR3 runs 17 residues. Trimming took 3 bases from V and 0 from J, leaving 16 bases between them. This chain's CDR3 is CASSALPPGTSYNEQFF. CDR3 DNA sequence: TGTGCCAGCAGCGCCCTCCCCCCAGGTACCTCCTACAATGAGCAGTTCTTC.

This chain uses TRBV6-6 with TRBJ2-5; D is unresolved. Germline assignment: CDR1 MNHNY and CDR2 SVGAGI (reference sequence). V was cut by 2 bases and J by 3 bases, with 10 bases left in between. The CDR3 extends over 14 amino acids. The CDR3 DNA reads TGTGCCAGCAGTTACGGCCTTAGCAAAGAGACCCAGTACTTC. It is translated as CASSYGLSKETQYF.

This rearrangement joins TRBV7-2 to TRBJ1-5; D is unresolved. V lost 5 bases and J 4 bases, leaving 15 bases between the germline ends. CDR1 and CDR2 from the germline V gene are SGHTA and FQGNSA. The CDR3 length is 15 residues. The CDR3 sequence: CASSQDGLWNQPQHF. As DNA, the CDR3 is TGTGCCAGCAGCCAGGACGGACTATGGAATCAGCCCCAGCATTTT.

This rearrangement joins TRBV7-2 to TRBJ2-1; D is tentatively TRBD1 or TRBD2 (5 bases each). V was shortened by 0 bases and J by 4 bases, with 13 bases between the two germline ends. Germline V lookup: CDR1 SGHTA, CDR2 FQGNSA. The CDR3 covers 16 residues. The CDR3 DNA is TGTGCCAGCAGCTTAGCGGGGGTAGCGAAGTACAATGAGCAGTTCTTC. As protein: CASSLAGVAKYNEQFF.

The chain combines TRBV6-1 with TRBJ2-7, with D possibly TRBD2 on 6 matching bases. This CDR3 contains 13 residues. Germline V gene sequence: CDR1 MNHNS, CDR2 SASEGT. Deletions cut 6 bases from V and 4 bases from J, with 13 bases between. CDR3 region: CASRTGTFYEQYF. The DNA for the CDR3 is TGTGCCAGCAGGACGGGGACTTTTTACGAGCAGTACTTC.

This clonotype was observed a handful of times. V is TRBV29-1 and J is TRBJ2-3; 7 bases are a match to TRBD1. CDR3 length equals 14 residues. Germline CDR1 is SQVTM and CDR2 is ANQGSEA. V shed 1 base, J shed 3 bases, and the junction held 4 bases outside the gene matches. The chain's CDR3 is CSVEGVRGTDTQYF. CDR3 DNA: TGCAGCGTTGAAGGTGTCAGGGGGACAGATACGCAGTATTTT.

The rearrangement joins TRBV29-1 to TRBJ2-5, with D possibly being TRBD2 (5 bases). The J call could be wrong; TRBJ2-7 is a better fit for the DNA end. This CDR3 has 13 amino acids. Germline V gene data show CDR1 as SQVTM and CDR2 as ANQGSEA. The CDR3 region has the DNA TGCAGCGTTGGATGGCTAGACGGGGACGAGCAGTACTTC. It encodes CSVGWLDGDEQYF.

The CDR3 DNA reads as TGCAGTGCTAGAGATACCAGCGGGGGACAGAGGCAGTACTTC. It encodes CSARDTSGGQRQYF. This chain connects TRBV20-1 to TRBJ2-7; weak D call: TRBD2 (8 bases). Per the germline V gene, CDR1 is DFQATT and CDR2 is SNEGSKA (reference sequence). The ends were cut back, 0 bases at V and 9 bases at J, with 18 bases in the middle. This CDR3 is 14 amino acids long.

This clonotype was counted only a few times. The chain recombines TRBV29-1 with TRBJ1-1, with 10 bases matching TRBD1. The CDR3 totals 12 residues. V lost 7 bases to trimming and J lost 8 bases; unmatched junction nucleotides: 7. Germline V gene data show CDR1 as SQVTM and CDR2 as ANQGSEA. Here the CDR3 reads CSGWTGGGEAFF. CDR3 DNA: TGCAGCGGTTGGACAGGGGGTGGCGAAGCTTTCTTT.

This clonotype turned up a few times. The V call is TRBV5-1, the J call TRBJ1-2; no definite D call. CDR1 and CDR2 from the germline V gene are SGHRS and YFSETQ. CDR3 length equals 13 residues. Trimming removed 1 base at V and 4 bases at J, with 8 bases between. The CDR3 sequence: CASSLFRFYGYTF. In DNA form, the CDR3 reads TGCGCCAGCAGCTTGTTCAGGTTCTATGGCTACACCTTC.